This T cell receptor beta chain was recorded in a study of blood T cell repertoires in COVID-19. The length of the CDR3 is 14 residues. Germline V gives CDR1 SGHRS, CDR2 YFSETQ. V dropped 3 bases and J dropped 8 bases, with 14 bases sitting between them. Profiled with immunoSEQ multiplex PCR; TCRdb holds only in-frame clones, not every one. The sample has roughly 430,000 clones; roughly 90% are singletons. Sequenced: PBMCs or T cells enriched from blood (not recorded which). The sequence was collected from a woman aged 40 to 55 with acute COVID-19. The rearrangement joins TRBV5-1 to TRBJ1-4; tentatively, D is TRBD1 (6 bases). The CDR3 here is CASSSGGAREKLFF. DNA for the CDR3: TGCGCCAGCAGCTCCGGGGGGGCGCGAGAAAAACTGTTTTTT.